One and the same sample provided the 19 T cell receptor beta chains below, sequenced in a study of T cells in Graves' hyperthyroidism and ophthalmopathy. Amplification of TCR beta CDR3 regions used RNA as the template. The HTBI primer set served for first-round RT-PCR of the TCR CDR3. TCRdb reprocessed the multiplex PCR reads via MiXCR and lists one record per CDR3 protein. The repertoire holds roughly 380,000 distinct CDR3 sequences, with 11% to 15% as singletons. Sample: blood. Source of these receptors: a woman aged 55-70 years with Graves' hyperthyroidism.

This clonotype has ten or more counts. In DNA, the CDR3 is TGTGCCAGCAGGCGTACTAGCGGGAGTGACAATGAGCAGTTCTTC. Its protein product is CASRRTSGSDNEQFF. The rearrangement links TRBV7-3 to TRBJ2-1; 11 nucleotides align to TRBD2. This CDR3 comprises 15 residues. Germline V gene sequence: CDR1 SGHTA, CDR2 FQGTGA. V dropped 6 bases and J dropped 5; count of bases not matched to a gene: 6.

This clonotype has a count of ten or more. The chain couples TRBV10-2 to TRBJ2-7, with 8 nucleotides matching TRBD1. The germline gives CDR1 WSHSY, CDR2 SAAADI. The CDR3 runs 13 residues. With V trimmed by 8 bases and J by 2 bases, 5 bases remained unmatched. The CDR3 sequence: CASRDRKTYEQYF. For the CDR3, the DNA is TGCGCCAGCCGGGACAGGAAAACCTACGAGCAGTACTTC.

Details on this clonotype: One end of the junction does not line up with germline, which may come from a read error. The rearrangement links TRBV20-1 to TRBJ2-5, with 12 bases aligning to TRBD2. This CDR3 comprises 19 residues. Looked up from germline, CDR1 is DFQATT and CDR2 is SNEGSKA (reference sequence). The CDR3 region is CSAGELAGGYGRGQETQYF. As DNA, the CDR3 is TGCAGTGCTGGAGAACTAGCGGGAGGTTACGGAAGAGGGCAAGAGACCCAGTACTTC.

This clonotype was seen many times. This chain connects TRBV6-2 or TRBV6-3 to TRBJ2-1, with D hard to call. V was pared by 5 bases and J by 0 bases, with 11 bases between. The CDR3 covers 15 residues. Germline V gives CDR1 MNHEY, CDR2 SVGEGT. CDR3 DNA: TGTGCCAGCAGTCAAGTGGTGGACTCCTACAATGAGCAGTTCTTC. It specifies CASSQVVDSYNEQFF.

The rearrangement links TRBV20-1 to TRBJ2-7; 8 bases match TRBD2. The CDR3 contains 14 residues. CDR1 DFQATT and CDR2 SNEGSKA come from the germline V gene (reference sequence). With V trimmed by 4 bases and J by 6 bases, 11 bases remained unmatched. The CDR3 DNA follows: TGCAGTGCTACCCTGAAGTACAGCGGGGGCGAGCAGTACTTC. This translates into CSATLKYSGGEQYF.

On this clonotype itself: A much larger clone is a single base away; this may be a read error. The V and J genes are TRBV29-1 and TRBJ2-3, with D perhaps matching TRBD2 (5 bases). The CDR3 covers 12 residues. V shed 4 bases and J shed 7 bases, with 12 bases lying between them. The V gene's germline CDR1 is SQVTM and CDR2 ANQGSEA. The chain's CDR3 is CSVGADGNTQYF. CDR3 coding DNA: TGCAGCGTTGGAGCTGACGGGAATACGCAGTATTTT.

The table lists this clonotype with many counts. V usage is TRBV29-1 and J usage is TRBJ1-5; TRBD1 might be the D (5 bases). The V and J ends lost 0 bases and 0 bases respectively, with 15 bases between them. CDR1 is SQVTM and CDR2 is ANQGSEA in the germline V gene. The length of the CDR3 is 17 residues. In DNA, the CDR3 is TGCAGCGTTGAAGATCGTACAGGAATCCATAGCAATCAGCCCCAGCATTTT. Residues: CSVEDRTGIHSNQPQHF.

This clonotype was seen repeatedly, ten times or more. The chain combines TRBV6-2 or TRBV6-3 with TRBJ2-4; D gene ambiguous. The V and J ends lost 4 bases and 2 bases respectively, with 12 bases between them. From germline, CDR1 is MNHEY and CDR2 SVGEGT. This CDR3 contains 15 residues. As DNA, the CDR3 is TGTGCCAGCAGTTTCTTCTGGGGTCCCAAAAACATTCAGTACTTC. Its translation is CASSFFWGPKNIQYF.

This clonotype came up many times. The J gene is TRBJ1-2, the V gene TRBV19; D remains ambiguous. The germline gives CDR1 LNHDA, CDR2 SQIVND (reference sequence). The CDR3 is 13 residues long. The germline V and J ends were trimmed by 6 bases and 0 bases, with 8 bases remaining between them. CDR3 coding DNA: TGTGCCAGTAGGGACGTCTCTAACTATGGCTACACCTTC. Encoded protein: CASRDVSNYGYTF.

Here the CDR3 reads CSAAPTPQGEYGYTF. In DNA, the CDR3 is TGCAGTGCTGCCCCGACACCTCAGGGAGAATATGGCTACACCTTC. The chain employs TRBV20-1 and TRBJ1-2; maybe TRBD1 (5 bases). The CDR3 has 15 residues. V shed 5 bases and J shed 5 bases, with 21 bases lying between them. Germline CDR1 DFQATT, CDR2 SNEGSKA (reference sequence).

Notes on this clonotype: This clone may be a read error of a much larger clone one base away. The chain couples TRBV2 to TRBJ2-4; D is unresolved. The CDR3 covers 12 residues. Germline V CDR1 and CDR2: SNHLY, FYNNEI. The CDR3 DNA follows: TGTGCCAGCAGTGGGGCCAAAGACATTCAGTACTTC. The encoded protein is CASSGAKDIQYF.

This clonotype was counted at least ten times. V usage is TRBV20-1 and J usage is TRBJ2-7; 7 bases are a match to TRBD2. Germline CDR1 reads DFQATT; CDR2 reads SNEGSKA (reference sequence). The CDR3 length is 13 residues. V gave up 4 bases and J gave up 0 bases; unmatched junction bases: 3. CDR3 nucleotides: TGCAGTGCTATGCGGGAGAACTCCTACGAGCAGTACTTC. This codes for CSAMRENSYEQYF.

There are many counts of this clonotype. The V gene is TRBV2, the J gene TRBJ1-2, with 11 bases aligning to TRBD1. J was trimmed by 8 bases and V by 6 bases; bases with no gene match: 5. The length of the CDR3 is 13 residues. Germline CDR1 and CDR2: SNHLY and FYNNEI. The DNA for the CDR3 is TGTGCCAGCAGGGGACAGGGGGTTTCGGGCTACACCTTC. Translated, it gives CASRGQGVSGYTF.

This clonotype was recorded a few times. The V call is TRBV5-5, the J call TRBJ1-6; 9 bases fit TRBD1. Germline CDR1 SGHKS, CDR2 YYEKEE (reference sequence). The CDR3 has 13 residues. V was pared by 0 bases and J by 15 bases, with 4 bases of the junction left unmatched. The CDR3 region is CASSLGDRVGLHF. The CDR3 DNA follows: TGTGCCAGCAGCTTGGGGGACAGGGTTGGCCTCCACTTT.

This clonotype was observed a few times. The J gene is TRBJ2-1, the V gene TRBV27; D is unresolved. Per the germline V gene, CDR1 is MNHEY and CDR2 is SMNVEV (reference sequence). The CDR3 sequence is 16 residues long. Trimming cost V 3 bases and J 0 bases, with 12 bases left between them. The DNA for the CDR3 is TGTGCCAGCAGTTTGGCTACTACGTACTCCTACAATGAGCAGTTCTTC. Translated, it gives CASSLATTYSYNEQFF.

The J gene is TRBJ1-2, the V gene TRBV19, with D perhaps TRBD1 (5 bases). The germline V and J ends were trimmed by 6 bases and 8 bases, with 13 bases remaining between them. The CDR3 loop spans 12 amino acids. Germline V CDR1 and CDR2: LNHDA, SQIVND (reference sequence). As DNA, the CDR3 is TGTGCCAGTAGATCCACAGGAGTCGGCTACACCTTC. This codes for CASRSTGVGYTF. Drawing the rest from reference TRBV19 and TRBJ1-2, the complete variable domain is DGGITQSPKYLFRKEGQNVTLSCEQNLNHDAMYWYRQDPGQGLRLIYYSQIVNDFQKGDIAEGYSVSREKKESFPLTVTSAQKNPTAFYLCASRSTGVGYTFGSGTRLTVV.

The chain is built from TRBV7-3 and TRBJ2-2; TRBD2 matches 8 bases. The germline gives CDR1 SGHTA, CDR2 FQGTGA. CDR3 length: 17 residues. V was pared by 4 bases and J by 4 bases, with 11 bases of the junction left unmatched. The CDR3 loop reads CASSSSVRGGITGELFF. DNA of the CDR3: TGTGCCAGCAGCTCTTCTGTTCGCGGGGGGATCACCGGGGAGCTGTTTTTT.

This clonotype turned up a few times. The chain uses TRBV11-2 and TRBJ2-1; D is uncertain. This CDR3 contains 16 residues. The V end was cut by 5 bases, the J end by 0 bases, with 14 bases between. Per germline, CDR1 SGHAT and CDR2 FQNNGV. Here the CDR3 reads CASSQEVALSYNEQFF. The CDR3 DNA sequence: TGTGCCAGCAGCCAAGAGGTCGCCCTCTCCTACAATGAGCAGTTCTTC.

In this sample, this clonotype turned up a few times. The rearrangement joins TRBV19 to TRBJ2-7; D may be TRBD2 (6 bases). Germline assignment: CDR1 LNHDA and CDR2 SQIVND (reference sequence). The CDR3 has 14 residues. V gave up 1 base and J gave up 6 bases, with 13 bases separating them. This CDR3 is CASSIARAGGEQYF. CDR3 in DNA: TGTGCCAGTAGTATAGCGAGGGCCGGGGGCGAGCAGTACTTC.